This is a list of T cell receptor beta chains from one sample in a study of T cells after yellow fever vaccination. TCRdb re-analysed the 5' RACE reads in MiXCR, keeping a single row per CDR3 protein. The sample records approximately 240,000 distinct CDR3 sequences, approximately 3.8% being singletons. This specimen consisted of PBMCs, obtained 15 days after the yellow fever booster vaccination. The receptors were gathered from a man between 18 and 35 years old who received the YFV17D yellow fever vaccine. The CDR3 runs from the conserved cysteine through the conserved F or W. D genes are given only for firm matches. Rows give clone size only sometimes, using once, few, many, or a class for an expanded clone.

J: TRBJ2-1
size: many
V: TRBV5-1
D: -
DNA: TGCGCCAGCAGCTTGGGTACGAGTGAGCAGTTCTTC
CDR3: CASSLGTSEQFF

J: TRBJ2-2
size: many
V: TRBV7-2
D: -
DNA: TGTGCCAGCAGCCTTAATTCGGTCGGCACCGGGGAGCTGTTTTTT
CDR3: CASSLNSVGTGELFF

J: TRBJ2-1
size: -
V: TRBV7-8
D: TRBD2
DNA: TGTGCCAGCAGCTTATATCTCGCGGGAGTGGAAAATGAGCAGTTCTTC
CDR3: CASSLYLAGVENEQFF

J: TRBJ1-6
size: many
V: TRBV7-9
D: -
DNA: TGTGCCAGCAGCCCCGACGGGCCCTCACCCCTCCACTTT
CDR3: CASSPDGPSPLHF

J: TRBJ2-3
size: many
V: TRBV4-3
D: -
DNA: TGCGCCAGCAGCCCCGAGCTAGCGCCGTCTAGCACAGATACGCAGTATTTT
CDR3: CASSPELAPSSTDTQYF

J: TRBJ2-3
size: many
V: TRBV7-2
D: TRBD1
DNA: TGTGCCAGCAGGAGACAGGGGGGTTCTGATACGCAGTATTTT
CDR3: CASRRQGGSDTQYF

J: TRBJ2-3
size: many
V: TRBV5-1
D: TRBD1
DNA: TGCGCCAGCAGCCCTCTATCACAGGGGGCGGCGGATACGCAGTATTTT
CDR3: CASSPLSQGAADTQYF

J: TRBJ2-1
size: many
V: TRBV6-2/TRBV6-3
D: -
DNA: TGTGCCAGCAGCCCAGGGGGGCCCTACAATGAGCAGTTCTTC
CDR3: CASSPGGPYNEQFF

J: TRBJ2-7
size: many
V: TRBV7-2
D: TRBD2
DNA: TGTGCCAGCAGCTTAGGGGAGGGGTTGTACGAGCAGTACTTC
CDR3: CASSLGEGLYEQYF

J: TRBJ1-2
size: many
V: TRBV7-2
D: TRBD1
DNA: TGTGCCAGCAGCCCCTGGCTTATACAGGGGGGACGTGGCTACACCTTC
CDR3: CASSPWLIQGGRGYTF

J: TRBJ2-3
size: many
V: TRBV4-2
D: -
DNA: TGTGCCAGCAGCCAGAAAAAGGGCAGCACAGATACGCAGTATTTT
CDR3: CASSQKKGSTDTQYF

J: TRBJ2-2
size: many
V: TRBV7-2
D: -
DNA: TGTGCCAGCAATCAGGTCACCGGGGAGCTGTTTTTT
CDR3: CASNQVTGELFF

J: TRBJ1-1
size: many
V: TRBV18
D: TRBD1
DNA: TGTGCCAGCTCACCACAGGACAGGGGGACTGAAGCTTTCTTT
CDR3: CASSPQDRGTEAFF

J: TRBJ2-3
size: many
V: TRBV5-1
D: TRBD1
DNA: TGCGCCAGCAGCTTGGCCGTGACAGGGGGCACAGATACGCAGTATTTT
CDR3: CASSLAVTGGTDTQYF

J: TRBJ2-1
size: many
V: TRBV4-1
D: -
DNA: TGCGCCAGCAGCCAAGGACCGGGGAATGAGCAGTTCTTC
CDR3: CASSQGPGNEQFF

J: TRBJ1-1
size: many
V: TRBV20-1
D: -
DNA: TGCAGTGCTCGACGGTTTGAAGGGACTGAAGCTTTCTTT
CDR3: CSARRFEGTEAFF

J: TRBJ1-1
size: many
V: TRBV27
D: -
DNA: TGTGCCAGCAGTTTAACACCGAACACTGAAGCTTTCTTT
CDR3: CASSLTPNTEAFF

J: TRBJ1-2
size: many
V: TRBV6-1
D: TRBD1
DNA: TGTGCCAGCAGTGAGCGGCAGGGGGCTAACTATGGCTACACCTTC
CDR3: CASSERQGANYGYTF

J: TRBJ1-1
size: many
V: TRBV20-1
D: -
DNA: TGCAGTGCTAGAGGGGACGGGAACACTGAAGCTTTCTTT
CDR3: CSARGDGNTEAFF

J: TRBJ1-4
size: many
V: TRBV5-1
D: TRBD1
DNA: TGCGCCAGCAGCCTTCAAGAAGGGGGCGCAAATGAAAAACTGTTTTTT
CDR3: CASSLQEGGANEKLFF

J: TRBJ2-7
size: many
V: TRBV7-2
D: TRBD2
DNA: TGTGCCAGCAGCCAACTAGCGGGCTCCTACGAGCAGTACTTC
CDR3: CASSQLAGSYEQYF

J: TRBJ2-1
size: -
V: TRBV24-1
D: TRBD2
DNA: TGTGCCACCAGTGATGTCAGCGGGAGGGCTTACAATGAGCAGTTCTTC
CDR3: CATSDVSGRAYNEQFF

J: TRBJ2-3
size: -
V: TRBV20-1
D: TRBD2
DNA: TGCAGTGCTAGAGACCTGACTAGCGGGGGTCGGTATTTT
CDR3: CSARDLTSGGRYF

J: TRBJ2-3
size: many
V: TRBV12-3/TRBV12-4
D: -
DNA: TGTGCCAGCAGGGGGGGGGCCACAGATACGCAGTATTTT
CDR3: CASRGGATDTQYF

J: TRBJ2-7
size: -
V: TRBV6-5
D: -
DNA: TGTGCCAGCACAAAACCGGGACCGGCCTACGAGCAGTACTTC
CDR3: CASTKPGPAYEQYF

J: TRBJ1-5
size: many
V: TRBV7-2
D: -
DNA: TGTGCCAGCAGCTTAGGTGGCCAGGGATTAGGTCAGCCCCAGCATTTT
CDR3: CASSLGGQGLGQPQHF

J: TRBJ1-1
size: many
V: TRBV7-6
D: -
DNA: TGTGCCAGCAGCTCCCAGAGGGACCTGAACACTGAAGCTTTCTTT
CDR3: CASSSQRDLNTEAFF

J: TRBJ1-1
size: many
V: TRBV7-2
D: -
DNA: TGTGCCAGCAGCCCTAGGGGGTCGGGGTACGGCACTGAAGCTTTCTTT
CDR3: CASSPRGSGYGTEAFF

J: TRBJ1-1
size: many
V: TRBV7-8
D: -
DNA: TGTGCCAGCAGCCCGTCTTTTTCGGGATACACTGAAGCTTTCTTT
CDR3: CASSPSFSGYTEAFF

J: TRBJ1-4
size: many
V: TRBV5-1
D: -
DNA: TGCGCCAGCAGCGATTACGGACGGATAGCAACTAATGAAAAACTGTTTTTT
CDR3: CASSDYGRIATNEKLFF

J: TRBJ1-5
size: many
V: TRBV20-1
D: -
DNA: TGCAGTGCTAGAGAGAAGGACAGATTCAATCAGCCCCAGCATTTT
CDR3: CSAREKDRFNQPQHF

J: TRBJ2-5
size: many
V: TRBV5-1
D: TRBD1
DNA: TGCGCCAGCAGCTTGACCAGGGGGCTAGGGGAGACCCAGTACTTC
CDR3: CASSLTRGLGETQYF

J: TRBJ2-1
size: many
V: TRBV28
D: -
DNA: TGTGCCAGCAGTACCGAAACCGGGACCGAAAGCTACAATGAGCAGTTCTTC
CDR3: CASSTETGTESYNEQFF